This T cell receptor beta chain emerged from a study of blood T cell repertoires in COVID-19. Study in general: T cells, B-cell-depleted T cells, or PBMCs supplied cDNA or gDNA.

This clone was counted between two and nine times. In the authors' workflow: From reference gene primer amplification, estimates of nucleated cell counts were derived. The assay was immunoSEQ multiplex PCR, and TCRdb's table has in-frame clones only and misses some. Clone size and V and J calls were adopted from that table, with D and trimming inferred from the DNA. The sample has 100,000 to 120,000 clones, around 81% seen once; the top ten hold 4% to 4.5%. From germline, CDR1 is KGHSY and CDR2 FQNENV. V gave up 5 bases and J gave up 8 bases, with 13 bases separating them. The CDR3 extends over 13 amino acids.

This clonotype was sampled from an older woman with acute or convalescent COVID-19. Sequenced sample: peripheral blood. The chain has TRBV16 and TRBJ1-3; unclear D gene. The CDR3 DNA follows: TGTGCCAGCAGCGAATACGAGGGAGACACCATATATTTT. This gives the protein CASSEYEGDTIYF.